This TCR beta chain came from a study of a mutant IDH1 vaccine in newly diagnosed glioma. Trimming left V 7 bases short and J 8 bases short, with 14 bases between. In germline, CDR1 is MDHEN, CDR2 SYDVKM. The CDR3 contains 12 residues. Study conclusions and caveats: Induction of immune responses by the vaccine occurred in about 93% of patients.

Time point of the sample: week 11, during vaccination. All doses held 300 ug of mutant IDH1 20-mer peptide, with topical imiquimod. Each tumor in the donors was a new WHO grade 3 or 4 astrocytoma, IDH1-mutant and ATRX-lost. As concerns this clone: The target antigen is unknown.

Only in-frame clones appear in the TCRdb table, and some are missing; sequencing was by immunoSEQ multiplex PCR. The sample yields 60,000 or so clones, around 89% seen once. The chain recombines TRBV28 with TRBJ1-1; tentatively, D is TRBD1 (6 bases). The TCR sequence derives from a man aged 35-49 years with glioma. The sample in question was PBMCs, obtained from a glioma patient whose treatment included an IDH1 peptide vaccine. The DNA of the CDR3 is TGTGCCAGCAATATCTTGGGGGCCGAAGCTTTCTTT. This encodes CASNILGAEAFF.